Detailed here is one T cell receptor beta chain. PCR involved 60 Vbeta and 13 Jbeta primers. Some clones are missing from TCRdb's copy, which holds only in-frame ones; the method was immunoSEQ multiplex PCR. Among around 230,000 clones listed, roughly 82% were seen once. These data come from a study of cytomegalovirus exposure and HLA in healthy donors. Germline CDR1 and CDR2: GTSNPN and SVGIG (reference sequence). The CDR3 has 13 amino acids. J was trimmed by 7 bases and V by 4 bases; bases with no gene match: 7. The rearrangement joins TRBV30 to TRBJ2-7; 10 nucleotides align to TRBD2. Sequenced material: PBMCs. This sequence was found in a man between 40 and 49 years old in good health and CMV-seropositive. In DNA form, the CDR3 reads TGTGCCTGGAAGAGCGGGAGGGCCCGAGAGCAGTACTTC. Amino acid sequence: CAWKSGRAREQYF. The variable domain in full, completed from reference TRBV30 and TRBJ2-7, reads SQTIHQWPATLVQPVGSPLSLECTVEGTSNPNLYWYRQAAGRGLQLLFYSVGIGQISSEVPQNLSASRPQDRQFILSSKKLLLSDSGFYLCAWKSGRAREQYFGPGTRLTVT.